Below, 3 T cell receptor beta chains from the same sample are listed, as sequenced in a study of vaccination and CD4 T cells after COVID-19. No antigen has been assigned to these receptors. Treatment defined: roughly 10-day PBMC culture with coronavirus spike peptide pools or control peptides (ViraFEST assay). The Oncomine TCR Beta short-read assay was applied to DNA of cultured CD4+ T cells. Using its own MiXCR run on the PCR reads, TCRdb lists one record per CDR3 protein. The table records some 15,000 distinct CDR3 sequences, roughly 43% of them present only once. Sequencing input: cultured CD4+ T cells from blood. The receptors come from a human donor with COVID-19.

The rearrangement links TRBV20-1 to TRBJ1-2; D uncertain. The CDR3 runs 13 residues. Germline values: CDR1 DFQATT, CDR2 SNEGSKA (reference sequence). V was cut by 0 bases and J by 8 bases, with 13 bases left in between. Written as DNA, the CDR3 is TGCAGTGCTAGAGATTCGGTAGGGTCAGGCTACACCTTC. This codes for CSARDSVGSGYTF.

The chain couples TRBV6-1 to TRBJ1-1, with TRBD1 matching over 10 bases. In germline, CDR1 is MNHNS, CDR2 SASEGT. The CDR3 spans 15 residues. Losses at the gene ends were 6 bases for V and 3 bases for J; bases not matched to a gene: 7. CDR3 in amino acids: CASRRTGTGDTEAFF. CDR3 nucleotides: TGTGCCAGCAGGAGGACCGGGACAGGGGACACTGAAGCTTTCTTT.

J is TRBJ1-5 and V is TRBV6-1, with TRBD1 identical over 10 bases. This CDR3 spans 15 amino acids. V lost 4 bases, J lost 5 bases, and 5 bases stayed unmatched. Germline V gene sequence: CDR1 MNHNS, CDR2 SASEGT. CDR3 loop: CASSGPGQGHQPQHF. The CDR3 bases are TGTGCCAGCAGTGGTCCGGGACAGGGGCATCAGCCCCAGCATTTT.